These 26 T cell receptor beta chains share one sample of origin, sequenced in a study of blood T cell repertoires in COVID-19. The assay was immunoSEQ multiplex PCR, and TCRdb's table has in-frame clones only and misses some. The sample shows a few hundred thousand clones, roughly 82% of them seen only once. Sequenced material: peripheral blood. All receptors derive from a middle-aged man with active or convalescent COVID-19.

The chain links TRBV6-5 to TRBJ1-6; the match to TRBD1 covers 9 bases. The CDR3 runs to 14 residues. Trimming removed 7 bases from V and 6 bases from J; junction bases left unmatched: 4. Germline CDR1 is MNHEY and CDR2 is SVGAGI. CDR3: CASTRTGVNSPLHF. CDR3 DNA sequence: TGTGCCAGCACCCGGACAGGGGTTAATTCACCCCTCCACTTT.

The table lists this clone with a few counts. The chain uses TRBV7-2 and TRBJ2-3, with D maybe TRBD2 (7 bases). Germline-derived CDR1 and CDR2 are SGHTA and FQGNSA. Trimming took off 5 bases at V and 8 bases at J, with 11 bases between the two ends. The CDR3 sequence is 12 residues long. CDR3 sequence (DNA): TGTGCCAGCAGCGAGGGGGGGACTACGCAGTATTTT. Protein product: CASSEGGTTQYF.

This clone was recorded only once. The rearrangement joins TRBV7-2 to TRBJ2-5; a possible D gene is TRBD2 (6 bases). The V end was cut by 6 bases, the J end by 5 bases, with 22 bases between. The V gene's germline CDR1 is SGHTA and CDR2 FQGNSA. The CDR3 contains 16 residues. CDR3 DNA: TGTGCCAGCAGTTCTCAACCCTACGGGAGTCGGGAGACCCAGTACTTC. Its translation: CASSSQPYGSRETQYF.

This clone showed up just a few times. The chain links TRBV6-5 to TRBJ1-1; D possibly corresponds to TRBD1 (5 bases). This CDR3 is built from 16 residues. Trimming shortened V by 4 bases and J by 3 bases, and 18 bases separated the two germline ends. The germline CDR1 and CDR2 sequences are MNHEY and SVGAGI. The CDR3 sequence is CASSFTTWIGDTEAFF. The CDR3 coding sequence is TGTGCCAGCAGTTTTACGACATGGATAGGGGACACTGAAGCTTTCTTT.

The chain links TRBV5-5 to TRBJ1-2; D remains unclear. Per germline, CDR1 SGHKS and CDR2 YYEKEE (reference sequence). The V end was cut by 1 base, the J end by 0 bases, with 16 bases between. The CDR3 is 17 amino acids. The CDR3 sequence: CASSLRLGTTANYGYTF. CDR3 DNA sequence: TGTGCCAGCAGCTTGCGGCTGGGCACCACAGCTAACTATGGCTACACCTTC.

J is TRBJ2-6 and V is TRBV5-1, with 7 bases lining up with TRBD1. After removal of 0 bases from V and 3 bases from J, the junction contained 6 bases not matched to a gene. This CDR3 is built from 17 residues. From germline, CDR1 is SGHRS and CDR2 YFSETQ. The CDR3 sequence is CASSLGLGGSGANVLTF. The DNA for the CDR3 is TGCGCCAGCAGCTTGGGTTTAGGGGGCAGTGGGGCCAACGTCCTGACTTTC.

This chain connects TRBV12-3 or TRBV12-4 to TRBJ2-1; D unclear. The CDR3 sequence is 13 residues long. V was shortened by 5 bases and J by 10 bases, with 15 bases between the two germline ends. The CDR3 DNA is TGTGCCAGCAGTACGGCCTACTACGGGGAGCAGTTCTTC. This translates into CASSTAYYGEQFF.

This clone appeared a few times. This chain joins TRBV2 and TRBJ2-1, with no clear D. CDR1 SNHLY and CDR2 FYNNEI come from the germline V gene. The V gene lost 4 bases and the J gene lost 2 bases, with 15 bases spanning the gap. CDR3 size: 16 residues. The CDR3 DNA is TGTGCCAGCAGTGGGTCTAAGCGCACGGCCTACAATGAGCAGTTCTTC. It is translated as CASSGSKRTAYNEQFF.

In this sample, this clone turned up once. The V and J genes are TRBV27 and TRBJ2-3; perhaps TRBD2 as D (5 bases). CDR1 is MNHEY and CDR2 is SMNVEV in the germline V gene (reference sequence). Trimming shortened V by 3 bases and J by 4 bases, and 14 bases separated the two germline ends. The CDR3 has 15 residues. CDR3 in amino acids: CASSLRAARADTQYF. The CDR3 DNA follows: TGTGCCAGCAGTTTGAGGGCCGCGAGGGCAGATACGCAGTATTTT.

The V call is TRBV9, the J call TRBJ1-6; D remains ambiguous. The V gene's germline CDR1 is SGDLS and CDR2 YYNGEE. This CDR3 is 18 amino acids long. V dropped 5 bases and J dropped 0 bases, with 18 bases sitting between them. The chain's CDR3 is CASRAQRGKSSYNSPLHF. Here the CDR3 DNA reads TGTGCCAGCAGGGCTCAGAGAGGGAAGAGCTCCTATAATTCACCCCTCCACTTT. Based on the CDR3 plus reference TRBV9 and TRBJ1-6, the full variable domain is DSGVTQTPKHLITATGQRVTLRCSPRSGDLSVYWYQQSLDQGLQFLIQYYNGEERAKGNILERFSAQQFPDLHSELNLSSLELGDSALYFCASRAQRGKSSYNSPLHFGNGTRLTVT.

The chain couples TRBV15 to TRBJ1-4; a possible D gene is TRBD1 (6 bases). The CDR3 has 14 amino acids. Deletions cut 3 bases from V and 8 bases from J, with 13 bases between. The germline gives CDR1 LNHNV, CDR2 YYDKDF (reference sequence). CDR3: CATSSHRDGEKLFF. The CDR3 region has the DNA TGTGCCACCAGCAGTCACAGGGATGGCGAAAAACTGTTTTTT.

The chain uses TRBV6-2 or TRBV6-3 and TRBJ2-3, with 10 bases aligning to TRBD2. The CDR3 consists of 13 residues. Germline-derived CDR1 and CDR2 are MNHEY and SVGEGT. J lost 8 bases, V lost 2 bases, and 1 base had no gene match. CDR3 in amino acids: CASSYSGGGTQYF. In DNA, the CDR3 is TGTGCCAGCAGTTACAGCGGGGGGGGTACGCAGTATTTT.

CDR3 loop: CAIRDSRSYNEQFF. CDR3 coding DNA: TGTGCCATCAGAGACTCCCGGTCCTACAATGAGCAGTTCTTC. This chain joins TRBV10-3 and TRBJ2-1; D ambiguous. This CDR3 is 14 amino acids long. V dropped 6 bases and J dropped 1 base, with 10 bases sitting between them. Germline CDR1 ENHRY, CDR2 SYGVKD.

This clone is a singleton in its sample. J is TRBJ2-3 and V is TRBV28; 7 bases match TRBD1. The length of the CDR3 is 16 residues. The trim removed 4 bases at V and 5 bases at J, leaving 12 bases unmatched. Germline CDR1 is MDHEN and CDR2 is SYDVKM. Here the CDR3 DNA reads TGTGCCAGCAGTTCTTACCTAACAGGGGTTGGAGATACGCAGTATTTT. Its protein product is CASSSYLTGVGDTQYF.

V is TRBV5-6 and J is TRBJ1-1, with D maybe TRBD1 (5 bases). V was clipped by 4 bases and J by 0 bases, with 16 bases between them. This CDR3 has 16 residues. CDR1 SGHDT and CDR2 YYEEEE come from the germline V gene. This CDR3 reads CASSPLGGGLNTEAFF. The CDR3 bases are TGTGCCAGCAGCCCTCTGGGCGGGGGATTGAACACTGAAGCTTTCTTT.

The chain recombines TRBV7-9 with TRBJ2-2; TRBD1 aligns across 9 bases. After removal of 9 bases from V and 7 bases from J, the junction contained 6 bases not matched to a gene. The CDR3 is made up of 13 amino acids. Per germline, CDR1 SEHNR and CDR2 FQNEAQ (reference sequence). The CDR3 bases are TGTGCCAGTTCGGGACAGGGCGTCGGGGAGCTGTTTTTT. Translation: CASSGQGVGELFF.

V is TRBV5-1 and J is TRBJ1-4; 8 bases are shared with TRBD1. Germline loops: CDR1 SGHRS, CDR2 YFSETQ. The V gene end was trimmed by 3 bases and the J gene end by 8 bases; junction bases not matched to a gene: 9. This CDR3 comprises 15 residues. Here the CDR3 reads CASSSGTGEIEKLFF. The DNA of the CDR3 is TGCGCCAGCAGCTCGGGGACAGGAGAGATCGAAAAACTGTTTTTT.

The V call is TRBV7-2, the J call TRBJ2-5, with TRBD1 identical over 7 bases. V lost 0 bases to trimming and J lost 3 bases; unmatched junction nucleotides: 10. Germline V gives CDR1 SGHTA, CDR2 FQGNSA. The CDR3 sequence is 17 residues long. The CDR3 DNA sequence: TGTGCCAGCAGCTTAGCTTTCTCCGGGACAGTCAAAGAGACCCAGTACTTC. Translation: CASSLAFSGTVKETQYF. Drawing the rest from reference TRBV7-2 and TRBJ2-5, the complete variable domain is GAGVSQSPSNKVTEKGKDVELRCDPISGHTALYWYRQSLGQGLEFLIYFQGNSAPDKSGLPSDRFSAERTGGSVSTLTIQRTQQEDSAVYLCASSLAFSGTVKETQYFGPGTRLLVL.

This chain's CDR3 is CASSHSSYEQYV. The CDR3 DNA follows: TGTGCCAGCAGTCACAGTTCCTACGAGCAGTACGTC. V usage is TRBV28 and J usage is TRBJ2-7; no clear D. The V and J ends lost 5 bases and 1 base respectively, with 6 bases between them. The CDR3 has 12 residues. Germline assignment: CDR1 MDHEN and CDR2 SYDVKM.

This rearrangement joins TRBV12-5 to TRBJ1-1; TRBD1 agrees at 7 bases. V lost 0 bases to trimming and J lost 5 bases; unmatched junction nucleotides: 12. The CDR3 length is 17 residues. From germline, CDR1 is LGHNT and CDR2 FRNRAP. As DNA, the CDR3 is TGTGCTAGTGGTTTGGTTATTTCGGCAGGGGGTTTGACTGAAGCTTTCTTT. Translation: CASGLVISAGGLTEAFF.

The chain recombines TRBV19 with TRBJ2-3, with D tentatively TRBD1 (6 bases). The ends were cut back, 6 bases at V and 4 bases at J, with 17 bases in the middle. This CDR3 has 15 residues. From germline, CDR1 is LNHDA and CDR2 SQIVND (reference sequence). The CDR3 region has the DNA TGTGCCAGTAGCCCCAGCGACAGGAGACCAGATACGCAGTATTTT. Translation gives CASSPSDRRPDTQYF.

This clone was seen once. This rearrangement joins TRBV20-1 to TRBJ1-2, with D perhaps matching TRBD1 (5 bases). CDR3 length equals 11 residues. The germline V gene encodes CDR1 DFQATT and CDR2 SNEGSKA (reference sequence). V lost 3 bases to trimming and J lost 13 bases, with 15 bases between them. CDR3 amino acids: CSASRGEVGTF. The CDR3 nucleotides read TGCAGTGCTAGCCGGGGGGAGGTGGGCACCTTC.

V gene TRBV10-2 combines with J gene TRBJ1-1; D is ambiguous. V gave up 4 bases and J gave up 6 bases, with 12 bases separating them. Germline CDR1 WSHSY, CDR2 SAAADI. This CDR3 region has 13 residues. In DNA form, the CDR3 reads TGCGCCAGCAGTGGAGGAGCGGGCGCTGAAGCTTTCTTT. Protein product: CASSGGAGAEAFF.

This clone was seen only once. V gene TRBV18 combines with J gene TRBJ1-1; TRBD1 matches 7 bases. Germline CDR1 reads KGHSH; CDR2 reads LQKENI. This CDR3 comprises 15 residues. J was trimmed by 5 bases and V by 6 bases; bases with no gene match: 12. DNA for the CDR3: TGTGCCAGCTCCCCAAACAGGGGCGATGGGACTGAAGCTTTCTTT. Translation gives CASSPNRGDGTEAFF.

The CDR3 coding sequence is TGTGCCAGCTCACCAATCAGGACAGATACGCAGTATTTT. As protein: CASSPIRTDTQYF. The rearrangement uses TRBV18 and TRBJ2-3; no clear D gene. The germline V gene encodes CDR1 KGHSH and CDR2 LQKENI. This CDR3 region has 13 residues. Deletions cut 2 bases from V and 3 bases from J, with 6 bases between.

V gene TRBV28 combines with J gene TRBJ2-7, with unresolved D. The CDR3 length is 13 residues. The germline gives CDR1 MDHEN, CDR2 SYDVKM. Trimming left V 3 bases short and J 4 bases short, with 10 bases between. CDR3 region: CASSLGGVYEQYV. The DNA for the CDR3 is TGTGCCAGCAGTTTGGGTGGAGTATACGAGCAGTACGTC.